A selection of T cell receptor beta chains follows, all from one sample in a study of low-dose radiotherapy and immunotherapy resistance in tumors. TCRdb reprocessed the reads with MiXCR, giving one entry per CDR3 protein. Counted here are 80,000 to 95,000 distinct CDR3 sequences, roughly 9% occurring once; the ten biggest clones make up 0.95% to 1.3%. Specimen: PBMCs, collected before treatment. These receptors all come from a male donor with prostate cancer. CDR3s include the opening cysteine and the closing phenylalanine or tryptophan. The D gene is left open where the match is weak. A row's size may be missing; if present it is once, few, many or a size class.

-	few	TRBV25-1	TRBJ2-3	TGTGCCAGCAGTTCCCCCCGGCCTAGCACAGATACGCAGTATTTT	CASSSPRPSTDTQYF
TRBD1	many	TRBV6-2/TRBV6-3	TRBJ2-7	TGTGCCAGCAGCAGCCCGATCCGGGACAGGGGAACCTACGAGCAGTACTTC	CASSSPIRDRGTYEQYF
-	many	TRBV19	TRBJ2-2	TGTGCCAGTAAGAAGGGCGGGGAGCTGTTTTTT	CASKKGGELFF
-	many	TRBV7-9	TRBJ2-2	TGTGCCAGCACCCCGGGACTCTCGAACACCGGGGAGCTGTTTTTT	CASTPGLSNTGELFF
TRBD2	few	TRBV20-1	TRBJ2-1	TGCAGTGCTAGATCCTCCACCCAGACTAGCCTCAATGAGCAGTTCTTC	CSARSSTQTSLNEQFF
-	few	TRBV30	TRBJ2-7	TGTGCCTGTTCCTTCCGAGGGACTGAGACCTACGAGCAGTACTTC	CACSFRGTETYEQYF
-	many	TRBV24-1	TRBJ1-2	TGTGCCACCAGTGATACCGACCTTAACTATGGCTACACCTTC	CATSDTDLNYGYTF
TRBD2	many	TRBV10-2	TRBJ2-7	TGCGCCAGCAGTGAGCTAGCGGGAAAATACGAGCAGTACTTC	CASSELAGKYEQYF
TRBD2	many	TRBV24-1	TRBJ2-1	TGTGCCACCAGTGATTTACTAGCGGGAGATGCTAATGAGCAGTTCTTC	CATSDLLAGDANEQFF
TRBD2	many	TRBV18	TRBJ2-1	TGTGCCAGCTCCCGACTAGCGGGAGGGCCGTCGGATGAGCAGTTCTTC	CASSRLAGGPSDEQFF
-	many	TRBV20-1	TRBJ2-1	TGCAGTGCTCCTCGAGCTAAGAGTAGCGATGAGCAGTTCTTC	CSAPRAKSSDEQFF
-	many	TRBV5-1	TRBJ2-5	TGCGCCAGCAGTGGGCAGGGTCGAAGGCAAGAGACCCAGTACTTC	CASSGQGRRQETQYF
-	many	TRBV19	TRBJ1-1	TGTGCCAGTAGTACGGGCTATAGTGAAGCTTTCTTT	CASSTGYSEAFF
-	many	TRBV4-1	TRBJ1-5	TGCGCCAGCAGCCAAGAATCCGGAAATCAGCCCCAGCATTTT	CASSQESGNQPQHF
TRBD2	many	TRBV6-5	TRBJ2-7	TGTGCCAGCAGACACCTGACTAGCGGGAGCTCCTACGAGCAGTACTTC	CASRHLTSGSSYEQYF
-	many	TRBV6-2/TRBV6-3	TRBJ1-5	TGTGCCAGCAGTCTTACCTCCGTACGGTACCAGCCCCAGCATTTT	CASSLTSVRYQPQHF
-	-	TRBV2	TRBJ1-5	TGTGCCAGCAACGAAGACAGAGGTAATCAGCCCCAGCATTTT	CASNEDRGNQPQHF
TRBD2	-	TRBV23-1	TRBJ2-5	TGCGCCAGCAGTCTACGACTTCCCGTGGCACTAGCGGGAGTAGAGACCCAGTACTTC	CASSLRLPVALAGVETQYF
TRBD1	many	TRBV6-6	TRBJ2-1	TGTGCCAGCAGTGACTCGGGACAGGGTCGGAGGAATGAGCAGTTCTTC	CASSDSGQGRRNEQFF
TRBD2	many	TRBV29-1	TRBJ2-7	TGCAGCGTTGAAATCCCAGCGGGGGCGACCTACGAGCAGTACTTC	CSVEIPAGATYEQYF
-	many	TRBV7-9	TRBJ2-1	TGTGCCAGCAGCCCTACCTATGAGCAGTTCTTC	CASSPTYEQFF
-	many	TRBV23-1	TRBJ2-1	TGCGCCAGCAGTCAATCGACCCTCATTACCGGCTCCTACAATGAGCAGTTCTTC	CASSQSTLITGSYNEQFF
-	-	TRBV6-5	TRBJ2-2	TGTGCCAGCAGTTATGGGGGAGCGATTACCGGGGAGCTGTTTTTT	CASSYGGAITGELFF
-	many	TRBV10-3	TRBJ1-6	TGTGCCATCAGTGGAAACAGGGTCGGTAATTCACCCCTCCACTTT	CAISGNRVGNSPLHF
-	-	TRBV27	TRBJ2-3	TGTGCCACCAGTGACCCTGGACACGGGTCGTCTGATACGCAGTATTTT	CATSDPGHGSSDTQYF
-	many	TRBV28	TRBJ1-5	TGTGCCAGCAGTTCCCCTGTTCAGCCCCAGCATTTT	CASSSPVQPQHF
TRBD2	many	TRBV27	TRBJ2-2	TGTGCCAGCAGTCACCGGACTAGCGGAGGAACGAACACCGGGGAGCTGTTTTTT	CASSHRTSGGTNTGELFF
-	-	TRBV13	TRBJ2-5	TGTGCCAGCAGCTTGGGGGGAGTGCGGGAGACCCAGTACTTC	CASSLGGVRETQYF
-	many	TRBV5-1	TRBJ2-2	TGCGCCAGCATGGAGGTAGCCGGCACCGGGGAGCTGTTTTTT	CASMEVAGTGELFF
TRBD1	many	TRBV6-6	TRBJ2-5	TGTGCCAGCAGTTCCCAGGGGGCGAAAGAGACCCAGTACTTC	CASSSQGAKETQYF
-	many	TRBV28	TRBJ2-3	TGTGCCAGCACCCAGCGGTACACGCAGTATTTT	CASTQRYTQYF
-	many	TRBV29-1	TRBJ2-1	TGCAGCGTTGGACAGATTTACAATGAGCAGTTCTTC	CSVGQIYNEQFF
-	many	TRBV30	TRBJ2-7	TGTGCCTGGTCGTCCGGGACATCGTACGAGCAGTACTTC	CAWSSGTSYEQYF
TRBD2	many	TRBV7-2	TRBJ2-5	TGTGCCAGCAGCCTGGTGGGCGGGGGGTTCCAAGAGACCCAGTACTTC	CASSLVGGGFQETQYF
TRBD2	many	TRBV20-1	TRBJ2-3	TGCAGTGCTAGAGATAGGGTGGGAGCGGGAGGCACAGATACGCAGTATTTT	CSARDRVGAGGTDTQYF
-	few	TRBV19	TRBJ2-6	TGTGCCAGTAGTCTGAGGGTGAGGCCCAACGTCCTGACTTTC	CASSLRVRPNVLTF
-	many	TRBV29-1	TRBJ1-1	TGCAGCGTCAAAGACAGGAGGGACACTGAAGCTTTCTTT	CSVKDRRDTEAFF
TRBD2	many	TRBV19	TRBJ2-1	TGTGCCAGTAGAACCGGGACTAGCGGATCCAATGAGCAGTTCTTC	CASRTGTSGSNEQFF
-	many	TRBV6-6	TRBJ2-7	TGTGCCAGCAGGGGGACGGCCAACACCTACGAGCAGTACTTC	CASRGTANTYEQYF
-	many	TRBV7-2	TRBJ2-7	TGTGCCAGCAGCTTAGACCTCCACTCCTACGAGCAGTACTTC	CASSLDLHSYEQYF
TRBD1	many	TRBV28	TRBJ1-2	TGTGCCAGCAGCCTTTTAGCAGGGGGCTCGGATGGCTACACCTTC	CASSLLAGGSDGYTF
-	many	TRBV7-2	TRBJ2-7	TGTGCCAGCAGCCCCACCCCCAGGGCGCCCTACGAGCAGTACTTC	CASSPTPRAPYEQYF
TRBD2	-	TRBV4-3	TRBJ2-5	TGCGCCAGCAGCCAAGAAATAGCGGGAGTGCGGGAGACCCAGTACTTC	CASSQEIAGVRETQYF
-	many	TRBV2	TRBJ1-5	TGTGCCAGCCGGGGACTGCCTAGCAATCAGCCCCAGCATTTT	CASRGLPSNQPQHF
TRBD1	many	TRBV3-1	TRBJ2-3	TGTGCCAGCAGCCCGACACGGACAGGGTTCACAGATACGCAGTATTTT	CASSPTRTGFTDTQYF
TRBD2	few	TRBV15	TRBJ2-2	TGTGCCACCCGGCGGGGGGGCGGCACCGGGGAGCTGTTTTTT	CATRRGGGTGELFF
TRBD2	-	TRBV5-4	TRBJ2-2	TGTGCCAGCAGCCCCGGGACTAGCGGGAGCCCCTACACCGGGGAGCTGTTTTTT	CASSPGTSGSPYTGELFF
TRBD2	many	TRBV28	TRBJ2-7	TGTGCCAGCAGTTTTGGGGGACTAGCGGGGGATCCGCAGTACTTC	CASSFGGLAGDPQYF
TRBD2	many	TRBV4-3	TRBJ2-7	TGCGCCAGCAGCCAGTACACCGGGACTAGCGGTTACGAGCAGTACTTC	CASSQYTGTSGYEQYF
-	many	TRBV23-1	TRBJ2-7	TGCGCCAGCAGTCGCGTTTTCGGGGTCCTGGACGAGCAGTACTTC	CASSRVFGVLDEQYF
-	many	TRBV18	TRBJ2-7	TGTGCCAGCTCAAGGGATCACGGTTACGAGCAGTACTTC	CASSRDHGYEQYF
TRBD2	many	TRBV3-1	TRBJ2-7	TGTGCCAGCAGCCAATCAAGTCCTCTAGCGGGAGTACCCTACGAGCAGTACTTC	CASSQSSPLAGVPYEQYF
-	many	TRBV19	TRBJ2-2	TGTGCCAGTAGCCGGAAGGGCACCGGGGAGCTGTTTTTT	CASSRKGTGELFF
-	-	TRBV4-2	TRBJ2-7	TGTGCCAGCAGCCGTCGAGACACTATGGGCTACGAGCAGTACTTC	CASSRRDTMGYEQYF
TRBD1	many	TRBV29-1	TRBJ2-4	TGCAGCGTAAGGACAGGGGGCACAGCTTTGAAAAACATTCAGTACTTC	CSVRTGGTALKNIQYF